Following are 28 T cell receptor beta chains from one sample sequenced in a study of siplizumab effects on memory and regulatory T cells (dated by TCRdb to between 2017 and 2020). Cells in the mixed lymphocyte reaction were cultured together at 37 degrees C for under seven days. The antigens for these receptors are not known. The receptor library was made with the immunoSEQ multiplex PCR assay. Held by TCRdb, this immuneACCESS table contains in-frame sequences only and omits some clones. Under half of the omission traces to an unresolved V gene where checked; the cause of the rest is unknown. The sample contains 20,000 or so clones, roughly 40% of them found a single time. The top ten hold 6% to 7% of the sample. Sequencing was done on a sample of CFSE-low (dividing) CD4+ T cells sorted from an allogeneic mixed lymphocyte reaction. The source of these receptors is a human donor in good health; the cells came from an allogeneic mixed lymphocyte reaction. Some clones in this sample may be carry-over from other donors' samples.

Many counts were recorded for this clone. The chain joins TRBV10-3 to TRBJ1-1; D is ambiguous. This CDR3 comprises 13 residues. V was trimmed by 4 bases and J by 4 bases, leaving 10 bases between them. From germline, CDR1 is ENHRY and CDR2 SYGVKD. The CDR3 here is CAISGRVGTEAFF. The DNA of the CDR3 is TGTGCCATCAGTGGAAGGGTGGGCACTGAAGCTTTCTTT.

The DNA for the CDR3 is TGTGCCAGCAGCCCCCTCATCACAACTAATGAAAAACTGTTTTTT. It encodes CASSPLITTNEKLFF. The chain couples TRBV7-9 to TRBJ1-4; no definite D call. CDR1 is SEHNR and CDR2 is FQNEAQ in the germline V gene (reference sequence). The CDR3 runs to 15 residues. Trimming pared 5 bases from V and 0 bases from J, leaving 10 bases between.

By share, this clone counts as medium-sized. V is TRBV5-1 and J is TRBJ2-7, with 7 nucleotides matching TRBD2. CDR3 length: 16 amino acids. Trimming at V came to 5 bases and at J to 0 bases, leaving 11 bases not matched to a gene. CDR1 is SGHRS, CDR2 YFSETQ, per germline. The CDR3 DNA reads TGCGCCAGCAGGCTCTCGAGCGGGGCAAACTCCTACGAGCAGTACTTC. This translates into CASRLSSGANSYEQYF.

The chain employs TRBV19 and TRBJ2-2; 10 positions match TRBD2. This CDR3 region has 13 residues. CDR1 and CDR2 (germline): LNHDA, SQIVND (reference sequence). V shed 6 bases and J 5 bases; nucleotides not matched to a gene: 0. For the CDR3, the DNA is TGTGCCAGTAGACTAGCGGGGACCGGGGAGCTGTTTTTT. This sequence encodes CASRLAGTGELFF.

This clone was counted only a few times. The rearrangement uses TRBV2 and TRBJ2-2; possibly TRBD1 for D (5 bases). V was shortened by 6 bases and J by 7 bases, with 18 bases between the two germline ends. CDR1 is SNHLY, CDR2 FYNNEI, per germline. The CDR3 runs 15 residues. The CDR3 region has the DNA TGTGCCAGCAGCCTGGCGCAGGGTGGAAACGGGGAGCTGTTTTTT. Translation: CASSLAQGGNGELFF.

This chain joins TRBV6-1 and TRBJ2-3, with a weak D call TRBD2 (6 bases). The CDR3 runs to 15 residues. Germline lookup yields CDR1 MNHNS and CDR2 SASEGT. The ends were cut back, 4 bases at V and 5 bases at J, with 16 bases in the middle. This CDR3 is CASSVFGLNLDTQYF. CDR3 bases: TGTGCCAGCAGTGTCTTCGGACTAAATCTAGATACGCAGTATTTT.

The V gene is TRBV18, the J gene TRBJ1-5; D is possibly TRBD1 (5 bases). The CDR3 has 15 amino acids. V was trimmed by 3 bases and J by 2 bases, leaving 11 bases between them. Germline values: CDR1 KGHSH, CDR2 LQKENI. The CDR3 coding sequence is TGTGCCAGCTCACCGGGGGGGAATGGCAATCAGCCCCAGCATTTT. This sequence encodes CASSPGGNGNQPQHF.

This clone was counted only a few times. The chain employs TRBV30 and TRBJ2-6; either TRBD1 or TRBD2 may fit D (5 bases each). V dropped 2 bases and J dropped 0 bases, with 8 bases sitting between them. The CDR3 has 15 amino acids. Germline V gene sequence: CDR1 GTSNPN, CDR2 SVGIG (reference sequence). The CDR3 coding sequence is TGTGCCTGGAGTCAGGGACCCTCTGGGGCCAACGTCCTGACTTTC. Protein product: CAWSQGPSGANVLTF.

The CDR3 reads CASKQGLVDSLARYF. Written as DNA, the CDR3 is TGCGCCAGCAAACAGGGACTAGTTGACAGTCTCGCCCGCTACTTC. The chain carries TRBV5-1 and TRBJ2-7; 8 nucleotides align to TRBD2. The V segment lost 6 bases and the J segment 13 bases; nucleotides outside the gene matches: 21. The CDR3 contains 15 residues. Germline V gene data show CDR1 as SGHRS and CDR2 as YFSETQ. Combining the CDR3 with reference TRBV5-1 and TRBJ2-7 gives the whole variable domain KAGVTQTPRYLIKTRGQQVTLSCSPISGHRSVSWYQQTPGQGLQFLFEYFSETQRNKGNFPGRFSGRQFSNSRSEMNVSTLELGDSALYLCASKQGLVDSLARYFGPGTRLTVT.

This clone has ten or more counts. This chain uses TRBV10-3 with TRBJ2-7; unclear D gene. Germline loops: CDR1 ENHRY, CDR2 SYGVKD. The CDR3 is 13 amino acids. Trimming removed 3 bases at V and 1 base at J, with 7 bases between. The CDR3 region is CAISDRASYEQYF. The DNA of the CDR3 is TGTGCCATCAGTGACCGAGCATCCTACGAGCAGTACTTC.

The chain combines TRBV10-3 with TRBJ2-2, with 16 nucleotides matching TRBD2. Germline V gives CDR1 ENHRY, CDR2 SYGVKD. J was trimmed by 0 bases and V by 8 bases; bases with no gene match: 0. The CDR3 is 16 amino acids. CDR3 in amino acids: CAIGTSGRANTGELFF. As DNA, the CDR3 is TGTGCCATCGGGACTAGCGGGAGGGCGAACACCGGGGAGCTGTTTTTT.

This chain connects TRBV11-2 to TRBJ1-4; no clear D gene. The CDR3 has 15 amino acids. Trimming took off 1 base at V and 4 bases at J, with 10 bases between the two ends. The germline CDR1 and CDR2 sequences are SGHAT and FQNNGV. The CDR3 nucleotides read TGTGCCAGCAGCTTAGTGGTTCGGATTAATGAAAAACTGTTTTTT. Its protein product is CASSLVVRINEKLFF.

This clone was seen only a few times. The chain uses TRBV2 and TRBJ1-6, with no clear D. The CDR3 has 15 residues. CDR1 is SNHLY and CDR2 is FYNNEI in the germline V gene. The ends were cut back, 0 bases at V and 7 bases at J, with 10 bases in the middle. CDR3 DNA: TGTGCCAGCAGTGAAGCGCTTTTGGGGAATTCACCCCTCCACTTT. Translated, it gives CASSEALLGNSPLHF.

V and J are TRBV25-1 and TRBJ2-3, with D perhaps TRBD1 (6 bases). CDR1 is MGHDK, CDR2 SYGVNS, per germline. V lost 2 bases, J lost 2 bases, and 11 bases lay in between. The CDR3 is 15 residues long. CDR3 DNA: TGTGCCAGCAGTGAACACACAGGGCTCACAGATACGCAGTATTTT. Translating gives CASSEHTGLTDTQYF. Complete variable domain (other parts from reference TRBV25-1 and TRBJ2-3): EADIYQTPRYLVIGTGKKITLECSQTMGHDKMYWYQQDPGMELHLIHYSYGVNSTEKGDLSSESTVSRIRTEHFPLTLESARPSHTSQYLCASSEHTGLTDTQYFGPGTRLTVL.

The sample holds a few counts of this clone. The V and J genes are TRBV27 and TRBJ2-2; D is unresolved. The CDR3 covers 12 residues. V shed 3 bases and J shed 7 bases, with 6 bases lying between them. Germline V gene data show CDR1 as MNHEY and CDR2 as SMNVEV (reference sequence). Here the CDR3 DNA reads TGTGCCAGCAGTTTTTACGTCGGGGAGCTGTTTTTT. It specifies CASSFYVGELFF.

By share, this clone ranks as medium-sized (0.01 to 0.1%). The chain uses TRBV18 and TRBJ2-7; 13 bases fit TRBD2. The CDR3 consists of 15 residues. The germline gives CDR1 KGHSH, CDR2 LQKENI. V was pared by 3 bases and J by 2 bases, with 1 base of the junction left unmatched. This CDR3 reads CASSPGLAGAYEQYF. CDR3 in DNA: TGTGCCAGCTCACCCGGACTAGCGGGAGCCTACGAGCAGTACTTC.

This rearrangement joins TRBV7-7 to TRBJ2-5; TRBD2 might be the D (7 bases). Between the trimmed V and J ends, which lost 3 bases and 4 bases, there was a span of 12 bases. Germline CDR1 reads SSHAT; CDR2 reads FNYEAQ (reference sequence). CDR3 length equals 14 residues. The CDR3 nucleotides read TGTGCCAGCAGCTTCGTGGGGGGGCGAGAGACCCAGTACTTC. Residues: CASSFVGGRETQYF.

The J gene is TRBJ2-7, the V gene TRBV18; 8 nucleotides align to TRBD2. CDR3 length: 15 residues. V shed 6 bases and J 0 bases; nucleotides not matched to a gene: 7. CDR1 and CDR2 (germline): KGHSH, LQKENI. The CDR3 DNA sequence: TGTGCCAGCTCCGGGGGGGCAGGCGACTCCTACGAGCAGTACTTC. Translating gives CASSGGAGDSYEQYF.

The chain combines TRBV30 with TRBJ1-5, with D perhaps TRBD1 (6 bases). Germline V gene lookup returns CDR1 GTSNPN and CDR2 SVGIG (reference sequence). There are 15 residues in the CDR3. Deletions cut 0 bases from V and 0 bases from J, with 9 bases between. The CDR3 coding sequence is TGTGCCTGGAGTGTAGGGGGGAATAGCAATCAGCCCCAGCATTTT. Protein product: CAWSVGGNSNQPQHF.

The rearrangement uses TRBV7-6 and TRBJ1-3; 7 positions match TRBD1. The CDR3 covers 16 residues. V gave up 5 bases and J gave up 4 bases; unmatched junction bases: 11. Per germline, CDR1 SGHVS and CDR2 FNYEAQ. The CDR3 reads CASSPRTGIVGNTIYF. The CDR3 coding sequence is TGTGCCAGCAGCCCCAGGACAGGAATCGTGGGAAACACCATATATTTT. The variable domain in full, with the rest retrieved from reference TRBV7-6 and TRBJ1-3, is GAGVSQSPRYKVTKRGQDVALRCDPISGHVSLYWYRQALGQGPEFLTYFNYEAQQDKSGLPNDRFSAERPEGSISTLTIQRTEQRDSAMYRCASSPRTGIVGNTIYFGEGSWLTVV.

This clone appeared a few times. The chain combines TRBV11-2 with TRBJ2-7; 7 bases fit TRBD1. Germline CDR1 is SGHAT and CDR2 is FQNNGV. CDR3 length equals 15 residues. V was clipped by 2 bases and J by 3 bases; unmatched bases: 7. The CDR3, as DNA: TGTGCCAGCAGCTTAAGAGGACAGGCGATCTACGAGCAGTACTTC. It translates to CASSLRGQAIYEQYF.

The chain joins TRBV19 to TRBJ1-1; D remains unclear. Germline V lookup: CDR1 LNHDA, CDR2 SQIVND (reference sequence). The length of the CDR3 is 14 residues. The V end lost 1 base, the J end lost 4 bases, and 10 bases lay between the germline ends. The DNA for the CDR3 is TGTGCCAGTAGTATAGGCCTGATGGGCACTGAAGCTTTCTTT. It encodes CASSIGLMGTEAFF.

This clone was observed a handful of times. The chain employs TRBV10-3 and TRBJ2-5; 8 positions agree with TRBD2. This CDR3 is built from 18 residues. V trimming: 5 bases; J trimming: 2 bases; junction bases outside the gene matches: 16. CDR1 is ENHRY and CDR2 is SYGVKD in the germline V gene. This CDR3 reads CAISSGGLSGVLQETQYF. The CDR3 DNA is TGTGCCATCAGTTCCGGGGGCCTTAGCGGGGTTTTACAAGAGACCCAGTACTTC.

V usage is TRBV6-5 and J usage is TRBJ2-7; TRBD2 matches at 7 bases. CDR3 length equals 15 residues. Germline trimming cut 5 bases from V and 2 bases from J; bases unmatched to any gene: 9. Per germline, CDR1 MNHEY and CDR2 SVGAGI. CDR3 nucleotides: TGTGCCAGCAGTGGGGGGATGAGCGGGACCTACGAGCAGTACTTC. Protein sequence: CASSGGMSGTYEQYF.

This clone appeared a few times. The rearrangement links TRBV10-1 to TRBJ2-2; D not resolved. Trimming removed 7 bases at V and 0 bases at J, with 18 bases between. Germline assignment: CDR1 WNHNN and CDR2 SYGVQD (reference sequence). This CDR3 is 17 amino acids long. The CDR3 loop reads CASILTGRRTNTGELFF. CDR3 DNA: TGCGCCAGCATATTGACGGGCAGACGTACGAACACCGGGGAGCTGTTTTTT.

The chain couples TRBV5-5 to TRBJ1-2; a possible D gene is TRBD1 (5 bases). The CDR3 loop spans 15 amino acids. Trimming cost V 0 bases and J 3 bases, with 12 bases left between them. Germline CDR1 is SGHKS and CDR2 is YYEKEE (reference sequence). CDR3 sequence reads: CASSLGQGGYYGYTF. The CDR3 DNA reads TGTGCCAGCAGCTTGGGGCAGGGTGGCTACTATGGCTACACCTTC.

The chain has TRBV5-4 and TRBJ2-3, with D perhaps assigned TRBD1 or TRBD2 (5 bases each). Germline lookup yields CDR1 SGHNT and CDR2 YYREEE (reference sequence). V dropped 3 bases and J dropped 1 base, with 15 bases sitting between them. This CDR3 region has 16 residues. The CDR3 DNA sequence: TGTGCCAGCAGCTGGTCTCTGACAGCGGGCACAGATACGCAGTATTTT. Translation: CASSWSLTAGTDTQYF. The complete variable domain, with remaining parts taken from reference TRBV5-4 and TRBJ2-3, reads ETGVTQSPTHLIKTRGQQVTLRCSSQSGHNTVSWYQQALGQGPQFIFQYYREEENGRGNFPPRFSGLQFPNYSSELNVNALELDDSALYLCASSWSLTAGTDTQYFGPGTRLTVL.

The genes are TRBV10-1 and TRBJ2-3; the match to TRBD2 covers 13 bases. Per germline, CDR1 WNHNN and CDR2 SYGVQD (reference sequence). This CDR3 comprises 15 residues. V was clipped by 6 bases and J by 6 bases; unmatched bases: 6. The CDR3 here is CASSTRTSGSDTQYF. The CDR3 DNA reads as TGCGCCAGCAGCACAAGGACTAGCGGGAGTGATACGCAGTATTTT.